The rows below give T cell receptor beta chains drawn from one sample of a study of blood T cell repertoires in COVID-19. TCRdb keeps only in-frame clones here, not all; method: immunoSEQ multiplex PCR. Of about 140,000 clones listed, roughly four fifths were seen once; the top ten hold roughly 1.5%. Sequencing was done on a sample of peripheral blood. The receptors were gathered from a human donor in a cohort sampled during active COVID-19. Both conserved end residues are part of each CDR3. A D gene is named only where the DNA matches it firmly. Clone size is given for some rows only: seen once, a few or many times, or a class if the clone is expanded.

d_gene	v_gene	j_gene	abundance	CDR3nt	CDR3aa
NA	TRBV7-9	TRBJ2-5	NA	TGTGCCAGCAGCTTGGCCGGGGAGACCCAGTACTTC	CASSLAGETQYF
TRBD2	TRBV29-1	TRBJ2-5	once	TGCAGCGTTGAGATGGGGGGGACTGAGACCCAGTACTTC	CSVEMGGTETQYF
NA	TRBV10-3	TRBJ2-1	NA	TGTGCCATCAGTGGGGACTCCTCGCCAGTCTTC	CAISGDSSPVF
TRBD1	TRBV6-1	TRBJ2-7	NA	TGTGCCAGCAGTGTCCGAGGGGGACAGCCCGGCTACGAGCAGTACTTC	CASSVRGGQPGYEQYF
NA	TRBV7-3	TRBJ1-1	NA	TGTGCCAGCATCCCCCGGTCGAACACTGAAGCTTTCTTT	CASIPRSNTEAFF
TRBD2	TRBV7-2	TRBJ2-7	few	TGTGCCAGCAGTTCCATAGCGGGAGGTTCCTACGAGCAGTACTTC	CASSSIAGGSYEQYF
NA	TRBV20-1	TRBJ1-2	few	TGCAGTGCTAGTCGGACTGTGGAAAATGGCTACACCTTC	CSASRTVENGYTF
NA	TRBV15	TRBJ1-4	NA	TGTGCCACCAGCAGAGATGCGAGACTTCCTAATGAAAAACTGTTTTTT	CATSRDARLPNEKLFF
NA	TRBV7-9	TRBJ1-2	NA	TGTGCCAGCAGCTCTGACACATCTCACTATGGCTACACCTTC	CASSSDTSHYGYTF
TRBD2	TRBV2	TRBJ2-3	NA	TGTGCCTGCGCGGGGGGGAGCGGCACAGATACGCAGTATTTT	CACAGGSGTDTQYF
NA	TRBV7-2	TRBJ1-6	NA	TGTGCCAGCAGCCGGGTAGGGAGTTCACCCCTCCACTTT	CASSRVGSSPLHF
TRBD2	TRBV7-3	TRBJ2-3	once	TGTGCCAGCAGCCCCCAGGGACTAGGCACAGATACGCAGTATTTT	CASSPQGLGTDTQYF
NA	TRBV6-6	TRBJ2-7	NA	TGTGCCAGCAGTCCCACCACAGGGAACGAGCAGTACTTC	CASSPTTGNEQYF
TRBD2	TRBV6-2/TRBV6-3	TRBJ2-5	NA	TGTGCCAGCAGTCCCAGGGGGACTAGCGACCAAGAGACCCAGTACTTC	CASSPRGTSDQETQYF
TRBD2	TRBV5-6	TRBJ2-1	NA	TGTGCCAGCAGCTTGGGTCTAGCGGGAGGTTGGGAGCAGTTCTTC	CASSLGLAGGWEQFF
TRBD1	TRBV19	TRBJ1-1	once	TGTGCCTCCAGACCCGACAGGGGGACTGAAGCTTTCTTT	CASRPDRGTEAFF
NA	TRBV2	TRBJ1-5	NA	TGTGCCAGCGGGAGTAGGGGGTATAGTCAGCCCCAGCATTTT	CASGSRGYSQPQHF
NA	TRBV24-1	TRBJ2-1	NA	TGTGCCACAGGGTCCCATAGCGGTTCTACGAATGAGCAGTTCTTC	CATGSHSGSTNEQFF
TRBD1	TRBV6-5	TRBJ1-2	few	TGTGCCAGCAGGTGGACAGGGGGGACTATTTATGGCTACACCTTC	CASRWTGGTIYGYTF
NA	TRBV4-2	TRBJ2-2	NA	TGTGCCAGCGGGGGCAGCCTGACCGGGGAGCTGTTTTTT	CASGGSLTGELFF
NA	TRBV4-3	TRBJ1-2	NA	TGCGCCAGCAGCCAAGATCTAAGAGGGAACTATGGCTACACCTTC	CASSQDLRGNYGYTF
NA	TRBV27	TRBJ1-4	once	TGTGCCAGCAGTTCCCTTACGGGGGAAAAACTGTTTTTT	CASSSLTGEKLFF
NA	TRBV27	TRBJ1-6	few	TGTGCCAGCAGTTTAGGGAGGGGACTATTCTCACCCCTCCACTTT	CASSLGRGLFSPLHF
NA	TRBV5-1	TRBJ2-3	NA	TGCGCCAGCAGCTTAGAGTATACAGATACGCAGTATTTT	CASSLEYTDTQYF
TRBD2	TRBV7-3	TRBJ2-2	NA	TGTGCCAGCAGGGGAGGACTAGCGGGGTTAACCGGGGAGCTGTTTTTT	CASRGGLAGLTGELFF
TRBD2	TRBV7-2	TRBJ2-7	NA	TGTGCCAGCAGACCTGGACTAGCGGGAGGAGGAGAGCAGTACTTC	CASRPGLAGGGEQYF
NA	TRBV5-4	TRBJ2-7	NA	TGTGCCAGCAGCTTGGCGCGGGACGAGCAGTACTTC	CASSLARDEQYF
NA	TRBV18	TRBJ1-5	NA	TGTGCCAGCTCCCGCGAATACAGGGATTATAGCAATCAGCCCCAGCATTTT	CASSREYRDYSNQPQHF
NA	TRBV18	TRBJ1-1	NA	TGTGCCAGCTCACCGGGACATATGAACACTGAAGCTTTCTTT	CASSPGHMNTEAFF
NA	TRBV2	TRBJ2-2	few	TGTGCCAGCAAAATCCAGGGGCCGAACACCGGGGAGCTGTTTTTT	CASKIQGPNTGELFF
TRBD1	TRBV5-8	TRBJ2-5	once	TGTGCCAGCAAGGGACAGCCGACACAAGAGACCCAGTACTTC	CASKGQPTQETQYF
NA	TRBV3-1/TRBV3-2	TRBJ1-3	once	TGTGCCAGCAGCCAAAATACAGGGAGTCCTGGAAACACCATATATTTT	CASSQNTGSPGNTIYF
NA	TRBV18	TRBJ1-2	NA	TGTGCCAGCTCACCACAAGTTGAGGGCGCGGGCGGCTACACCTTC	CASSPQVEGAGGYTF
NA	TRBV3-1/TRBV3-2	TRBJ2-3	once	TGTGCCAGCAGCCGGACTAATACGCAGTATTTT	CASSRTNTQYF
NA	TRBV20-1	TRBJ2-5	NA	TGCAGTGCTAGTTCCTCTTTACGGCGGGGCCAAGAGACCCAGTACTTC	CSASSSLRRGQETQYF
TRBD2	TRBV28	TRBJ2-7	NA	TGTGCCAGCAGTTTAGCTAGCGGGCTGGGCTCCTACGAGCAGTACTTC	CASSLASGLGSYEQYF
TRBD1	TRBV9	TRBJ1-2	NA	TGTGCCAGCAGCCCACGACAGGGCACAGCGGGGGATGGCTACACCTTC	CASSPRQGTAGDGYTF
TRBD1	TRBV6-2/TRBV6-3	TRBJ1-1	NA	TGTGCCAGCAGTTACCTACCACAGGGGGCTTCGAACACTGAAGCTTTCTTT	CASSYLPQGASNTEAFF
NA	TRBV21-1	TRBJ2-6	NA	TGTGCCAGCAGCAAAGTATGGGAAGCGGGAGGGCCAGGGCAAGGGGCCAACGTCCTGACTTTC	CASSKVWEAGGPGQGANVLTF
NA	TRBV7-8	TRBJ2-7	NA	TGTGCCAGCAGCTCTGGGGCAGTATCCTACGAGCAGTACTTC	CASSSGAVSYEQYF
TRBD1	TRBV12-5	TRBJ1-2	NA	TGTGCTAGCACACCCCAGGGACAGAACTATGGCTACACCTTC	CASTPQGQNYGYTF
TRBD2	TRBV27	TRBJ2-5	NA	TGTGCCAGCAGCCTCGGGACTAGCGGGGTACAAGAGACCCAGTACTTC	CASSLGTSGVQETQYF
TRBD1	TRBV29-1	TRBJ1-2	NA	TGCAGCGTCGACAGGGTGAACTTAGGTGGCTACACCTTC	CSVDRVNLGGYTF
NA	TRBV11-3	TRBJ1-1	NA	TGTGCCAGCAGCCGACATATGAACACTGAAGCTTTCTTT	CASSRHMNTEAFF
TRBD2	TRBV30	TRBJ2-3	NA	TGTGCCTGGGGACTAGCGGGGAGCACAGATACGCAGTATTTT	CAWGLAGSTDTQYF